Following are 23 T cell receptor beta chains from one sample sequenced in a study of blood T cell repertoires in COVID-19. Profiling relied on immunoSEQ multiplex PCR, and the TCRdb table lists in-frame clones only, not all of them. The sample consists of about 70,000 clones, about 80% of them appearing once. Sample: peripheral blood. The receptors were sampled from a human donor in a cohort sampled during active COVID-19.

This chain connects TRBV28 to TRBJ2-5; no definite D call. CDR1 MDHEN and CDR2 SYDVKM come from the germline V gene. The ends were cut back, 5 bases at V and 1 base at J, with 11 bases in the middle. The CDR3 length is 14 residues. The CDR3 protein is CASSNSYPQETQYF. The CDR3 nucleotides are TGTGCCAGCAGTAATAGCTACCCCCAAGAGACCCAGTACTTC.

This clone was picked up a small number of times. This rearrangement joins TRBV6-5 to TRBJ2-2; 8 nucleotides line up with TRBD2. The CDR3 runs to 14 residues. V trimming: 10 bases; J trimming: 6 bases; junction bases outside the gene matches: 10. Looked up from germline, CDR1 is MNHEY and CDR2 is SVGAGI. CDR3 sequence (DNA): TGTGCCACCCACGGGGGGGGCGGACCCGGGGAGCTGTTTTTT. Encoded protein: CATHGGGGPGELFF.

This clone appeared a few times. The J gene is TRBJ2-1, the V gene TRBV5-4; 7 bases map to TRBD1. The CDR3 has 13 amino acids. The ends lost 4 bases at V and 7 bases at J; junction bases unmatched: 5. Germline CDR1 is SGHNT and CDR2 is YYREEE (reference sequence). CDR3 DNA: TGTGCCAGCAGCCACGACAGGGCTAATGAGCAGTTCTTC. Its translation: CASSHDRANEQFF.

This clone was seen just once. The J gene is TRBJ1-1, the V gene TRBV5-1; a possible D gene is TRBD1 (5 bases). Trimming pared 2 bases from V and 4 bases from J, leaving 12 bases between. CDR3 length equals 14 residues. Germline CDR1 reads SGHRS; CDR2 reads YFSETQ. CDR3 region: CASSFGGKSTEAFF. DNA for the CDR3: TGCGCCAGCAGCTTCGGGGGTAAGTCCACTGAAGCTTTCTTT.

CDR3 region: CASSPGQPYEAFF. The CDR3 region has the DNA TGTGCCAGCAGCCCAGGACAGCCTTATGAAGCTTTCTTT. This chain connects TRBV7-2 to TRBJ1-1; perhaps TRBD1 as D (6 bases). The CDR3 length is 13 residues. CDR1 and CDR2 (germline): SGHTA, FQGNSA. The V end lost 5 bases, the J end lost 7 bases, and 14 bases lay between the germline ends.

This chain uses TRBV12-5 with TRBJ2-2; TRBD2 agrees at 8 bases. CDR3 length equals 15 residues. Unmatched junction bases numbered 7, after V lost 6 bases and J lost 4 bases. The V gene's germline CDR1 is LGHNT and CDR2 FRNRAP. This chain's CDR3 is CASGRSGTGTGELFF. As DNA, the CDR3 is TGTGCTAGTGGCCGTAGCGGGACTGGCACCGGGGAGCTGTTTTTT.

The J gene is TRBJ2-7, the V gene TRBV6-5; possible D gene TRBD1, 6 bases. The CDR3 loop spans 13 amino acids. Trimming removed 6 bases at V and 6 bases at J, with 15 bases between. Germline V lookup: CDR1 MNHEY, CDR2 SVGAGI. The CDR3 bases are TGTGCCAGCAGCGCTCAACAGGGTGCCGAGCAGTACTTC. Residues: CASSAQQGAEQYF.

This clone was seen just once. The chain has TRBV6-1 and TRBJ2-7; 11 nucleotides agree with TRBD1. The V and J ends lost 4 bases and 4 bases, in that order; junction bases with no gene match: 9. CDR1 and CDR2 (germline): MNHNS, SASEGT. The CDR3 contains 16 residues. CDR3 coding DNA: TGTGCCAGCAGTGCTAGGAGGACAGGGGGCAGGTACGAGCAGTACTTC. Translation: CASSARRTGGRYEQYF.

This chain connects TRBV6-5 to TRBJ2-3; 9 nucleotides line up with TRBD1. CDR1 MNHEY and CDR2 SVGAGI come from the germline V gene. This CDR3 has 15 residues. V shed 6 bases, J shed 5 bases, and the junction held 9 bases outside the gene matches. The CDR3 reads CASSWTGEGGDTQYF. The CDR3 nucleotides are TGTGCCAGCAGCTGGACAGGGGAGGGTGGAGATACGCAGTATTTT.

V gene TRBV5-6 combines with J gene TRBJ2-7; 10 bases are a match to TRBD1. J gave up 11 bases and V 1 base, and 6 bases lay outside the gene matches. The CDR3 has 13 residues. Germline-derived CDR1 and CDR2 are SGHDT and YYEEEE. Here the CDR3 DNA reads TGTGCCAGCAGCTTGAGAGGGACAGGGGTGGAGTACTTC. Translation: CASSLRGTGVEYF.

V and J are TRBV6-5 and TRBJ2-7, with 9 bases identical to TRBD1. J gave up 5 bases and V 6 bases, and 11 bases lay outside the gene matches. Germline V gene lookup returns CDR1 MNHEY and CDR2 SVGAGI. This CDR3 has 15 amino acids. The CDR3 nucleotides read TGTGCCAGCAGGACGCCCGGACAGGGGACCCACGAGCAGTACTTC. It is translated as CASRTPGQGTHEQYF.

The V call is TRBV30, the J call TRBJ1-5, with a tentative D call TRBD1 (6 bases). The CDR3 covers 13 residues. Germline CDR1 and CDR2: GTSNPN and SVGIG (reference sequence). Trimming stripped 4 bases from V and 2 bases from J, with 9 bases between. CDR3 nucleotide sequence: TGTGCCTGGAACAGGGCTGGCAATCAGCCCCAGCATTTT. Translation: CAWNRAGNQPQHF.

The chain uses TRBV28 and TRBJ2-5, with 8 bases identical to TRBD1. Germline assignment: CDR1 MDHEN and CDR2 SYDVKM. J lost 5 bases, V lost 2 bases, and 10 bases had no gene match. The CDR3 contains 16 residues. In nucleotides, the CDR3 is TGTGCCAGCAGTTTAAGACAGGGGTCTTTGGTTGAGACCCAGTACTTC. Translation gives CASSLRQGSLVETQYF.

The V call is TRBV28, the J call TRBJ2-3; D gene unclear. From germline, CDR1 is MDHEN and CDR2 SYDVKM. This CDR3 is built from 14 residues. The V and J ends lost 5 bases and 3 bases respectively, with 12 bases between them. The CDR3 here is CASSPLARTDTQYF. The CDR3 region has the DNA TGTGCCAGCAGTCCCCTCGCGAGAACAGATACGCAGTATTTT.

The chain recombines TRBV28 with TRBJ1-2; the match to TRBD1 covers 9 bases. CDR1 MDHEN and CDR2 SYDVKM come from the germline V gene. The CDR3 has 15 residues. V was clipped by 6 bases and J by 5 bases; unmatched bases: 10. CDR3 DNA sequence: TGTGCCAGCAGCCTCCTCCAGACAGGGGGTTATGGCTACACCTTC. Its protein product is CASSLLQTGGYGYTF.

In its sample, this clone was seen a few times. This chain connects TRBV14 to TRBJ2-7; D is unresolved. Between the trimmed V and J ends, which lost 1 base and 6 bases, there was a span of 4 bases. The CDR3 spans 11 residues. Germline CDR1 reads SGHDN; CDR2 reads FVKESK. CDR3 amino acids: CASSQASEQYF. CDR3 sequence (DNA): TGTGCCAGCAGCCAAGCCTCCGAGCAGTACTTC.

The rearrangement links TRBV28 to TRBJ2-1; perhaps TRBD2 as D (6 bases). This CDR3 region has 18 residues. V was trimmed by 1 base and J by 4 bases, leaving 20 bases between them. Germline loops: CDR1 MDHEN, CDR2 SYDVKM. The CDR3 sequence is CASSLYPTGGGFYNEQFF. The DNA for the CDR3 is TGTGCCAGCAGTTTATACCCCACCGGAGGAGGGTTTTACAATGAGCAGTTCTTC.

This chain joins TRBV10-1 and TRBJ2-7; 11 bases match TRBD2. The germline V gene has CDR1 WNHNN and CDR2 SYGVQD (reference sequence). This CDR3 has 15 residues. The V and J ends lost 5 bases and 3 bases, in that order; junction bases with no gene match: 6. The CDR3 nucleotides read TGCGCCAGCAGTTCCGGGACTAGCGGCGGCTACGAGCAGTACTTC. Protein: CASSSGTSGGYEQYF.

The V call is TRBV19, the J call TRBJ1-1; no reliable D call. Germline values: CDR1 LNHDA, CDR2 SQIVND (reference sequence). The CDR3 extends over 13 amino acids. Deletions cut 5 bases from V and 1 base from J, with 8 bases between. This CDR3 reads CASSSEKNTEAFF. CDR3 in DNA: TGTGCCAGTAGTTCAGAAAAGAACACTGAAGCTTTCTTT.

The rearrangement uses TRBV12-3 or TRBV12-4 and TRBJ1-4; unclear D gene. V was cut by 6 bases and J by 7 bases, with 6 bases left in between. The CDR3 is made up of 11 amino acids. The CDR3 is CASREIEKLFF. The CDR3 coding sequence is TGTGCCAGCAGGGAGATTGAAAAACTGTTTTTT.

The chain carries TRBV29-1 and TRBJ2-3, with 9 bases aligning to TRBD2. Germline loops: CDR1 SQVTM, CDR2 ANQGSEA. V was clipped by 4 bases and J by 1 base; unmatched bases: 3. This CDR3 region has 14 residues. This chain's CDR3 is CSVAAGGRTDTQYF. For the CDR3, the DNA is TGCAGCGTTGCGGCGGGAGGGCGCACAGATACGCAGTATTTT.

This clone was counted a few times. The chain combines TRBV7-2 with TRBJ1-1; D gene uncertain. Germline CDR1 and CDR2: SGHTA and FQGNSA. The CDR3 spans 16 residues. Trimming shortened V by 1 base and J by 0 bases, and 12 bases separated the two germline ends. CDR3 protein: CASSLGRGALNTEAFF. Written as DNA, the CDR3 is TGTGCCAGCAGCTTAGGCCGGGGTGCCTTGAACACTGAAGCTTTCTTT.

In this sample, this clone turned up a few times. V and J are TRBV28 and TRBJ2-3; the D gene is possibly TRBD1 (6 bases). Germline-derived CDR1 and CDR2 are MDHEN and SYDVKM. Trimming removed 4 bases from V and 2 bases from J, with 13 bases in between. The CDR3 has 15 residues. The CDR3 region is CASSSHRDITDTQYF. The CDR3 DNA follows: TGTGCCAGCAGTTCTCACCGGGACATCACAGATACGCAGTATTTT. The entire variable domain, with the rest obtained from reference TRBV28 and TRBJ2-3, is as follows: DVKVTQSSRYLVKRTGEKVFLECVQDMDHENMFWYRQDPGLGLRLIYFSYDVKMKEKGDIPEGYSVSREKKERFSLILESASTNQTSMYLCASSSHRDITDTQYFGPGTRLTVL.